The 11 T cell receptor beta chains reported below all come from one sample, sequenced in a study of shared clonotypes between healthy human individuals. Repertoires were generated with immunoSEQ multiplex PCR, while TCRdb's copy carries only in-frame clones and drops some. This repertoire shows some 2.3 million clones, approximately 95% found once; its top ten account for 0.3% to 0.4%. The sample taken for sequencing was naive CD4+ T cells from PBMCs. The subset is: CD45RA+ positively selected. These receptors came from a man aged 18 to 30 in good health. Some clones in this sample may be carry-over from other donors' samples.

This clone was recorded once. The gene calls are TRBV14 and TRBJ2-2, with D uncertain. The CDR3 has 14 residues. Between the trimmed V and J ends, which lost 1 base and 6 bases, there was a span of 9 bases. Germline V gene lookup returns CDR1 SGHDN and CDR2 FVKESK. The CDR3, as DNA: TGTGCCAGCAGCCAAGGTCACACACCCGGGGAGCTGTTTTTT. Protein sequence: CASSQGHTPGELFF.

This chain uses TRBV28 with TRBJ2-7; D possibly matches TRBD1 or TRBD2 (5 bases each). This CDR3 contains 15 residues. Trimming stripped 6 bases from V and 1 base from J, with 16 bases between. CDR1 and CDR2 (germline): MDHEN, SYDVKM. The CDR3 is CASSPRGEGSYEQYF. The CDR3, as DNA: TGTGCCAGCAGCCCTCGAGGAGAGGGGTCCTACGAGCAGTACTTC. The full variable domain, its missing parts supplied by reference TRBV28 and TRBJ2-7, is DVKVTQSSRYLVKRTGEKVFLECVQDMDHENMFWYRQDPGLGLRLIYFSYDVKMKEKGDIPEGYSVSREKKERFSLILESASTNQTSMYLCASSPRGEGSYEQYFGPGTRLTVT.

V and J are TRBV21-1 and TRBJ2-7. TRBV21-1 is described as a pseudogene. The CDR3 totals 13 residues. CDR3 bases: TGTGCCAGCATTAAGGGTTTCTCCTACGAGCAGTACTTC. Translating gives CASIKGFSYEQYF.

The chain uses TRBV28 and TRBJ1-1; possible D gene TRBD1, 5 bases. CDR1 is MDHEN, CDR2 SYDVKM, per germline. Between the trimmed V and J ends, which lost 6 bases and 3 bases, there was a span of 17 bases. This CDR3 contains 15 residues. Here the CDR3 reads CASRRGGPGDTEAFF. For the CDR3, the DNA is TGTGCCAGCAGGAGGGGAGGGCCGGGGGACACTGAAGCTTTCTTT.

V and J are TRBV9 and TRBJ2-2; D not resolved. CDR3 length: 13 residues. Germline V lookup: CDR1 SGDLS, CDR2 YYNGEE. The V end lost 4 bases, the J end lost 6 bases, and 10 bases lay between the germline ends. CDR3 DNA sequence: TGTGCCAGCAGCCCGGCCGGGTCCGGGGAGCTGTTTTTT. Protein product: CASSPAGSGELFF.

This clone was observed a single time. CDR3 sequence (DNA): TGTGCCAGCAGCACTAGCGGGAGATTCTACGAGCAGTACTTC. It yields the protein CASSTSGRFYEQYF. The chain carries TRBV7-9 and TRBJ2-7; 11 bases agree with TRBD2. The germline V gene encodes CDR1 SEHNR and CDR2 FQNEAQ (reference sequence). This CDR3 comprises 14 residues. The ends lost 5 bases at V and 3 bases at J; junction bases unmatched: 3.

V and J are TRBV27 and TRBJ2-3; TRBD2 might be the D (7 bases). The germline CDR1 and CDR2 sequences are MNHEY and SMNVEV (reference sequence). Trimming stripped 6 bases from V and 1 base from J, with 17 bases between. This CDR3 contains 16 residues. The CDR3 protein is CASRTIGGAGTDTQYF. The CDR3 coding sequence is TGTGCCAGCAGGACGATAGGGGGGGCAGGCACAGATACGCAGTATTTT.

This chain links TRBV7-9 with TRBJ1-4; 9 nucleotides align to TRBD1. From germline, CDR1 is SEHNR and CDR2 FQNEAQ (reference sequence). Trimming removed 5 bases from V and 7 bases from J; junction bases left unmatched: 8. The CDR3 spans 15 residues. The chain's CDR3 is CASSRFQDRGEKLFF. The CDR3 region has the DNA TGTGCCAGCAGCCGATTTCAGGACAGGGGTGAAAAACTGTTTTTT.

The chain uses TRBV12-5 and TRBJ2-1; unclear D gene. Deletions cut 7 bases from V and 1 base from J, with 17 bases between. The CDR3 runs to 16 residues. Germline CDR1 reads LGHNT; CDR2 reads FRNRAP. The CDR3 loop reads CASAPRAAGSYNEQFF. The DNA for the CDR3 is TGTGCTAGTGCCCCCCGCGCGGCAGGTTCCTACAATGAGCAGTTCTTC.

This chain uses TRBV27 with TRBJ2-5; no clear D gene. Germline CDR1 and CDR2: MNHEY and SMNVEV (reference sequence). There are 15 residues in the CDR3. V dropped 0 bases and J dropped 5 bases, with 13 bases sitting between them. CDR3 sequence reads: CASSLSSWPSETQYF. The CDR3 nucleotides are TGTGCCAGCAGTTTATCGAGTTGGCCCTCCGAGACCCAGTACTTC.

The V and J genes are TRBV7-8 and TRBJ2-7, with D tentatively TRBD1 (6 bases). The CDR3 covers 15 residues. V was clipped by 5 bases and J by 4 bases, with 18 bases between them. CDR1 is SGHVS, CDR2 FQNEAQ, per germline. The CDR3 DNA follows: TGTGCCAGCAGCCCAAGAAGAGACAGGCCTTACGAGCAGTACTTC. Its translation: CASSPRRDRPYEQYF.